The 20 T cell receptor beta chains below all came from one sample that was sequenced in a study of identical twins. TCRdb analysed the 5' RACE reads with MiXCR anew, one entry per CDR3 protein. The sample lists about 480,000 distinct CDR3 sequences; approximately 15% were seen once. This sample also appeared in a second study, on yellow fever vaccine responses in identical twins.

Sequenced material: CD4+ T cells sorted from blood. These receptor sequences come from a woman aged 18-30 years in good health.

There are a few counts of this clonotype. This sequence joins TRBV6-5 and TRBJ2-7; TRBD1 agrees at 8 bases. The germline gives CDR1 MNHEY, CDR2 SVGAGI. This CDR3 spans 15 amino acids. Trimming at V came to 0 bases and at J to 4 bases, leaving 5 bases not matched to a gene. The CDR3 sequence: CASSYSDRGPYEQYF. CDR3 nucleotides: TGTGCCAGCAGTTACTCCGACAGGGGACCGTACGAGCAGTACTTC.

The CDR3 sequence: CSVGSSAPETQYF. CDR3 nucleotide sequence: TGCAGCGTTGGGTCTAGCGCCCCGGAGACCCAGTACTTC. The chain joins TRBV29-1 to TRBJ2-5; D may be TRBD2 (6 bases). CDR3 size: 13 residues. CDR1 and CDR2 (germline): SQVTM, ANQGSEA. V was trimmed by 4 bases and J by 5 bases, leaving 14 bases between them.

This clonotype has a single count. CDR3 nucleotides: TGTGCCATCAGTTCTAACTCCGGGACAGGGGGCTCAGAGACCCAGTACTTC. This sequence encodes CAISSNSGTGGSETQYF. The chain joins TRBV10-3 to TRBJ2-5; 12 nucleotides align to TRBD1. The CDR3 spans 17 residues. Per germline, CDR1 ENHRY and CDR2 SYGVKD. The V gene end was trimmed by 5 bases and the J gene end by 4 bases; junction bases not matched to a gene: 11.

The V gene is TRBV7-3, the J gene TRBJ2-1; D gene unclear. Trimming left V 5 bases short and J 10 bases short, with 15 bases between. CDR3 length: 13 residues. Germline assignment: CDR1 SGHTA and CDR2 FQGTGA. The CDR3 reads CASSRELKDEQFF. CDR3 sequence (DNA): TGTGCCAGCAGCCGCGAACTAAAAGACGAGCAGTTCTTC.

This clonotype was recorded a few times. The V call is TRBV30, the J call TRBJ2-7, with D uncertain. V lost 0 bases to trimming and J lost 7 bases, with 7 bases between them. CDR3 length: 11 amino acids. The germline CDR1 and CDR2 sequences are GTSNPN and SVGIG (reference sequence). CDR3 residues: CAWSVSREQYF. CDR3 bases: TGTGCCTGGAGTGTATCTCGGGAGCAGTACTTC.

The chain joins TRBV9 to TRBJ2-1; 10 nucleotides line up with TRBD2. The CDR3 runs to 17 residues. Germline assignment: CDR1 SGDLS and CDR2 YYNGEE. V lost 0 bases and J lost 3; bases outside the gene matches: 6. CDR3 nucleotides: TGTGCCAGCAGCGTAGGGGCTAGCGGGGGCATCTACAATGAGCAGTTCTTC. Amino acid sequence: CASSVGASGGIYNEQFF. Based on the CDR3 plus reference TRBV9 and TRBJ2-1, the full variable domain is DSGVTQTPKHLITATGQRVTLRCSPRSGDLSVYWYQQSLDQGLQFLIQYYNGEERAKGNILERFSAQQFPDLHSELNLSSLELGDSALYFCASSVGASGGIYNEQFFGPGTRLTVL.

In DNA form, the CDR3 reads TGTGCCAGCAGCCACAACCCCGAGACAGTAAACTATGGCTACACCTTC. It specifies CASSHNPETVNYGYTF. The J gene is TRBJ1-2, the V gene TRBV7-3; tentatively, D is TRBD1 (5 bases). This CDR3 contains 16 residues. Deletions cut 5 bases from V and 2 bases from J, with 18 bases between. Germline loops: CDR1 SGHTA, CDR2 FQGTGA.

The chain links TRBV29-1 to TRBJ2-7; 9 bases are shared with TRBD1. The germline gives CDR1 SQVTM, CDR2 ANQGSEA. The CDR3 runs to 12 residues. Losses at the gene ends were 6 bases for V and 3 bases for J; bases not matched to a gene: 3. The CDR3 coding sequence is TGCAGCGTCACAGGGGGCGGCTACGAGCAGTACTTC. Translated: CSVTGGGYEQYF.

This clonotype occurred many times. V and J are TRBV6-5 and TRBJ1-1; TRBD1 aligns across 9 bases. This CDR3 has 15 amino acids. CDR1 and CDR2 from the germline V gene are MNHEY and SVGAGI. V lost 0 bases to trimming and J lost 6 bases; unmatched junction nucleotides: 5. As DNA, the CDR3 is TGTGCCAGCAGTTACTCCCGACAGGGGGGCTCTGAAGCTTTCTTT. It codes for CASSYSRQGGSEAFF.

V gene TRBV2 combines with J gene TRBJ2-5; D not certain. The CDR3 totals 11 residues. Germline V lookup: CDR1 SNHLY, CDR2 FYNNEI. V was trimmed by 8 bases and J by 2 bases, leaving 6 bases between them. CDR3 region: CASDGQETQYF. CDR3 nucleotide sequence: TGTGCCAGCGACGGTCAAGAGACCCAGTACTTC.

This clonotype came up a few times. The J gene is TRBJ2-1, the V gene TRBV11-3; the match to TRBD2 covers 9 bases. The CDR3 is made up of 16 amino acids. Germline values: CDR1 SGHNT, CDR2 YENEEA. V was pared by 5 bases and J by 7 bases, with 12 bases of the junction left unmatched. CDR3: CASSPRLGGGANEQFF. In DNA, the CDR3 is TGTGCCAGCAGCCCCCGACTGGGCGGGGGGGCGAATGAGCAGTTCTTC.

CDR3 in DNA: TGTGCCAGCAGTTACGGGTCGGGAGGGCCTCGGGATACGCAGTATTTT. This sequence encodes CASSYGSGGPRDTQYF. The rearrangement uses TRBV6-5 and TRBJ2-3; 8 bases fit TRBD2. This CDR3 is built from 16 residues. J gave up 6 bases and V 2 bases, and 10 bases lay outside the gene matches. The germline CDR1 and CDR2 sequences are MNHEY and SVGAGI.

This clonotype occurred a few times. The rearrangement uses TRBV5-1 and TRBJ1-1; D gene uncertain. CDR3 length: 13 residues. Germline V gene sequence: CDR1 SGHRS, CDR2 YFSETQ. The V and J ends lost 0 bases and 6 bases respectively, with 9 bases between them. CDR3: CASSLDSAAEAFF. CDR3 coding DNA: TGCGCCAGCAGCTTGGATTCGGCGGCTGAAGCTTTCTTT.

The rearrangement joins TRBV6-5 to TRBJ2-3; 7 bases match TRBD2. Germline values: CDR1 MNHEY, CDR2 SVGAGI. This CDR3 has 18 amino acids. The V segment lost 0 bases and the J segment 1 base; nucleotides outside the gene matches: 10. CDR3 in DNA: TGTGCCAGCAGTTACTCCGTCCGTATGGGGGGGGGCACAGATACGCAGTATTTT. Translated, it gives CASSYSVRMGGGTDTQYF.

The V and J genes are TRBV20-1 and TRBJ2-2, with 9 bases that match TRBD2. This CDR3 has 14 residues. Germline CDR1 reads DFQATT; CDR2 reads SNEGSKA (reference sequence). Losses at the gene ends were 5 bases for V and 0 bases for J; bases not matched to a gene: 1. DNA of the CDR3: TGCAGTGCTGCGGGGGGGCCGAACACCGGGGAGCTGTTTTTT. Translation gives CSAAGGPNTGELFF.

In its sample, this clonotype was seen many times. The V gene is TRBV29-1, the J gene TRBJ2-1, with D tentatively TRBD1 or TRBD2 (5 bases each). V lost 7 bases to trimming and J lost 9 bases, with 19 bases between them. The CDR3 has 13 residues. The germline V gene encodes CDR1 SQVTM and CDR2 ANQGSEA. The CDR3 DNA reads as TGCAGCGCCCCGGGACCCCTCGCATCTGAGCAGTTCTTC. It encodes CSAPGPLASEQFF.

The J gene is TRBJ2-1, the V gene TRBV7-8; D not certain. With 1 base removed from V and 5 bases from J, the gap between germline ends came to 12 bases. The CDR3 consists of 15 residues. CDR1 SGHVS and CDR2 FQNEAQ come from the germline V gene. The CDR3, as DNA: TGTGCCAGCAGCTTAGGCAGGATGGGAAACAATGAGCAGTTCTTC. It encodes CASSLGRMGNNEQFF.

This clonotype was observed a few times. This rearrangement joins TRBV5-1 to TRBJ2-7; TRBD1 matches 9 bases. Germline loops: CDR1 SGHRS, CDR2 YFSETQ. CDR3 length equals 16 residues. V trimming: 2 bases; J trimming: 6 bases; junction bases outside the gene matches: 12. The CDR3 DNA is TGCGCCAGCAGCTTCCCGTCCGACAGGGGGGCCGTCGAGCAGTACTTC. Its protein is CASSFPSDRGAVEQYF.

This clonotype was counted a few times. The CDR3 bases are TGCAGTGCTACAAAAGGCATTGGGAGCTCCTACGAGCAGTACTTC. It encodes CSATKGIGSSYEQYF. V and J are TRBV20-1 and TRBJ2-7; maybe TRBD2 (5 bases). The CDR3 has 15 residues. V was trimmed by 4 bases and J by 0 bases, leaving 16 bases between them. Germline CDR1 and CDR2: DFQATT and SNEGSKA (reference sequence).

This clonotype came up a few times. Here the CDR3 reads CAISEKRGGSNGETQYF. The CDR3, as DNA: TGTGCCATCAGTGAGAAGCGGGGGGGATCAAATGGAGAGACCCAGTACTTC. The rearrangement uses TRBV10-3 and TRBJ2-5; TRBD2 matches 10 bases. Germline trimming cut 2 bases from V and 4 bases from J; bases unmatched to any gene: 10. CDR3 length equals 17 residues. From germline, CDR1 is ENHRY and CDR2 SYGVKD.